A single TCR beta chain is shown here with its context. Antigen specificity is unknown. The data derive from a study of T cells in Graves' hyperthyroidism and ophthalmopathy. Study-wide context: At the time of initial diagnosis and before any treatment, peripheral blood was collected.

V dropped 1 base and J dropped 5 bases, with 11 bases sitting between them. The V gene's germline CDR1 is DFQATT and CDR2 SNEGSKA (reference sequence). The CDR3 totals 13 residues. Authors of the study amplified TCR beta CDR3 regions from RNA transcripts. The HTBI primer set was used in a first-round RT-PCR of the TCR CDR3. TCRdb re-called the multiplex PCR reads through MiXCR, storing one row per CDR3 protein. Seen here are 330,000 or so distinct CDR3 sequences, roughly 19% observed once, and the top ten hold less than 40%. Study-wide results and caveats: Most clonotypes that expanded in the thyroid above 0.001 also showed up in blood. Model predictions of ophthalmopathy came a median about six months before onset.

What was sequenced was blood. The chain combines TRBV20-1 with TRBJ2-5; TRBD2 might be the D (5 bases). This receptor was identified in a man in his fifties with Graves' ophthalmopathy. The DNA of the CDR3 is TGCAGTGCTAGAGCTTCTAGGAGGGAGACCCAGTACTTC. This codes for CSARASRRETQYF.